The 2 T cell receptor beta chains in this list originate from one sample, sequenced in a study of blood T cell repertoires in COVID-19. Profiling relied on immunoSEQ multiplex PCR, and the TCRdb table lists in-frame clones only, not all of them. The sample lists some 90,000 clones, roughly 83% occurring once. Material for sequencing was peripheral blood. Receptors originate from a human donor in a cohort sampled during active COVID-19.

The chain recombines TRBV5-1 with TRBJ1-2, with TRBD1 as a possible D gene (5 bases). Germline V CDR1 and CDR2: SGHRS, YFSETQ. Trimming removed 6 bases from V and 2 bases from J, with 11 bases in between. The CDR3 runs to 13 residues. The CDR3 DNA reads as TGCGCCAGCAACCCGGGGGGAAACTATGGCTACACCTTC. This encodes CASNPGGNYGYTF. The entire variable domain, with the rest obtained from reference TRBV5-1 and TRBJ1-2, is as follows: KAGVTQTPRYLIKTRGQQVTLSCSPISGHRSVSWYQQTPGQGLQFLFEYFSETQRNKGNFPGRFSGRQFSNSRSEMNVSTLELGDSALYLCASNPGGNYGYTFGSGTRLTVV.

The chain carries TRBV29-1 and TRBJ1-1; D may be TRBD1 (6 bases). CDR1 is SQVTM, CDR2 ANQGSEA, per germline. Trimming removed 7 bases at V and 2 bases at J, with 17 bases between. The CDR3 contains 14 residues. The DNA for the CDR3 is TGCAGCGCCGGGACAAACCCGCTTAACACTGAAGCTTTCTTT. Translation gives CSAGTNPLNTEAFF. Drawing the rest from reference TRBV29-1 and TRBJ1-1, the complete variable domain is SAVISQKPSRDICQRGTSLTIQCQVDSQVTMMFWYRQQPGQSLTLIATANQGSEATYESGFVIDKFPISRPNLTFSTLTVSNMSPEDSSIYLCSAGTNPLNTEAFFGQGTRLTVV.